This T cell receptor (beta chain) was identified in a study of CD8+ T cells in alopecia areata. Background on the study: Tofacitinib therapy took 6 to 18 months; 6 months off drug came after.

Treatment defined: oral pan-JAK inhibitor, 5-10 mg twice daily. Germline-derived CDR1 and CDR2 are MNHEY and SMNVEV (reference sequence). The CDR3 runs 14 residues. V lost 6 bases to trimming and J lost 5 bases; unmatched junction nucleotides: 2. Extraction and reverse transcription of RNA yielded cDNA as the sequencing template. Clones were read by immunoSEQ multiplex PCR, and TCRdb kept only the in-frame ones, dropping some. The table records about 120,000 clones, 50% to 75% of them present only once. The receptor was isolated from a human donor with alopecia areata. The source was CD8+ T cells sorted from blood, collected at week 4, from a patient treated with tofacitinib. The rearrangement joins TRBV27 to TRBJ2-1, with 12 nucleotides matching TRBD2. CDR3 region: CASSRLAGDNEQFF. The CDR3 bases are TGTGCCAGCAGCCGACTAGCGGGAGACAATGAGCAGTTCTTC.